The source of this T cell receptor (beta chain) is a study of blood T cell repertoires in COVID-19. The protocol was immunoSEQ multiplex PCR, while the TCRdb copy is restricted to in-frame clones and leaves out a portion. The sample holds about 210,000 clones; around 80% are singletons and the top ten take around 8.7%. The CDR3 is made up of 14 amino acids. Trimming left V 5 bases short and J 4 bases short, with 14 bases between. Per the germline V gene, CDR1 is LNHDA and CDR2 is SQIVND (reference sequence). The receptor was isolated from a woman aged 45-59 years with acute or convalescent COVID-19. The V call is TRBV19, the J call TRBJ1-1, with D tentatively TRBD1 (5 bases). Input material: peripheral blood. The CDR3 reads CASSFREVGTEAFF. CDR3 nucleotide sequence: TGTGCCAGTAGTTTCAGGGAGGTGGGCACTGAAGCTTTCTTT.